The 16 T cell receptor beta chains reported below all come from one sample, sequenced in a study of beta chain features in type 1 diabetes. What was sequenced were expressed TCRB transcripts, since all of the isolated RNA had been reverse transcribed. Libraries were prepared by immunoSEQ multiplex PCR; TCRdb keeps only in-frame clonotypes and omits some of them. The data hold 360,000 or so clones, with around a fifth observed a single time. The sample comprised naive CD4+ T cells from blood. The origin of the receptors is a young woman in good health.

This clone was recorded a few times. The chain employs TRBV30 and TRBJ2-3; no definite D call. The V end was cut by 4 bases, the J end by 0 bases, with 5 bases between. The CDR3 is made up of 12 amino acids. From germline, CDR1 is GTSNPN and CDR2 SVGIG (reference sequence). The CDR3 reads CAWTRSTDTQYF. Written as DNA, the CDR3 is TGTGCCTGGACCCGTAGCACAGATACGCAGTATTTT.

The chain couples TRBV7-8 to TRBJ2-1, with TRBD2 as a possible D gene (6 bases). CDR1 is SGHVS, CDR2 FQNEAQ, per germline. This CDR3 comprises 16 residues. Trimming pared 3 bases from V and 3 bases from J, leaving 15 bases between. The CDR3 DNA sequence: TGTGCCAGCAGCTTGCCCCGGGACTGGAACTACAATGAGCAGTTCTTC. Translating gives CASSLPRDWNYNEQFF.

CDR3 protein: CASSLGAIVGRETQYF. The CDR3 coding sequence is TGTGCCAGCAGCCTAGGAGCGATAGTTGGTAGGGAGACCCAGTACTTC. The rearrangement uses TRBV7-2 and TRBJ2-5; D gene ambiguous. This CDR3 contains 16 residues. From germline, CDR1 is SGHTA and CDR2 FQGNSA. V gave up 5 bases and J gave up 5 bases, with 21 bases separating them.

This clone was seen only once. This chain joins TRBV30 and TRBJ1-6; TRBD1 aligns across 7 bases. J gave up 0 bases and V 4 bases, and 9 bases lay outside the gene matches. Germline CDR1 and CDR2: GTSNPN and SVGIG (reference sequence). The CDR3 contains 17 residues. The CDR3 DNA follows: TGTGCCTGGATAGGGGGCCCGGGGAGCTCCTATAATTCACCCCTCCACTTT. Translating it yields CAWIGGPGSSYNSPLHF.

The chain uses TRBV11-2 and TRBJ2-2; D uncertain. The CDR3 extends over 13 amino acids. The germline V gene encodes CDR1 SGHAT and CDR2 FQNNGV. Trimming left V 3 bases short and J 4 bases short, with 6 bases between. The CDR3 reads CASSLRGTGELFF. Here the CDR3 DNA reads TGTGCCAGCAGCTTGCGTGGCACCGGGGAGCTGTTTTTT.

The rearrangement links TRBV11-3 to TRBJ2-1; 9 bases are shared with TRBD2. Germline trimming cut 8 bases from V and 3 bases from J; bases unmatched to any gene: 8. The germline V gene encodes CDR1 SGHNT and CDR2 YENEEA. The CDR3 sequence is 15 residues long. The CDR3 DNA follows: TGTGCCAGCGCTAGATTAGCGGGAGTCTACAATGAGCAGTTCTTC. The encoded protein is CASARLAGVYNEQFF. Looking up the rest from reference TRBV11-3 and TRBJ2-1 gives the full variable domain: EAGVVQSPRYKIIEKKQPVAFWCNPISGHNTLYWYLQNLGQGPELLIRYENEEAVDDSQLPKDRFSAERLKGVDSTLKIQPAELGDSAVYLCASARLAGVYNEQFFGPGTRLTVL.

This clone was seen a few times. The CDR3 here is CASERGYGYTF. CDR3 sequence (DNA): TGTGCCAGCGAGAGGGGGTATGGCTACACCTTC. The chain recombines TRBV9 with TRBJ1-2, with D possibly matching TRBD1 (6 bases). V was trimmed by 7 bases and J by 5 bases, leaving 9 bases between them. From germline, CDR1 is SGDLS and CDR2 YYNGEE. The CDR3 has 11 residues. Drawing the rest from reference TRBV9 and TRBJ1-2, the complete variable domain is DSGVTQTPKHLITATGQRVTLRCSPRSGDLSVYWYQQSLDQGLQFLIQYYNGEERAKGNILERFSAQQFPDLHSELNLSSLELGDSALYFCASERGYGYTFGSGTRLTVV.

This clone was detected a few times. The chain is built from TRBV18 and TRBJ2-1; TRBD2 matches 9 bases. Germline CDR1 reads KGHSH; CDR2 reads LQKENI. The V and J ends lost 0 bases and 0 bases, in that order; junction bases with no gene match: 3. CDR3 length: 17 residues. CDR3 region: CASSPPAGGPSYNEQFF. CDR3 DNA: TGTGCCAGCTCACCACCGGCGGGAGGGCCCTCCTACAATGAGCAGTTCTTC.

This chain connects TRBV29-1 to TRBJ2-1, with 12 bases matching TRBD2. Trimming at V came to 6 bases and at J to 11 bases, leaving 11 bases not matched to a gene. This CDR3 comprises 14 residues. CDR1 is SQVTM, CDR2 ANQGSEA, per germline. CDR3 sequence: CSVGTSGPRRKQFF. The CDR3 coding sequence is TGCAGCGTGGGGACTAGCGGGCCGCGCAGGAAGCAGTTCTTC.

The rearrangement uses TRBV9 and TRBJ2-3; 11 bases line up with TRBD2. There are 15 residues in the CDR3. Germline lookup yields CDR1 SGDLS and CDR2 YYNGEE. Trimming at V came to 2 bases and at J to 4 bases, leaving 3 bases not matched to a gene. The CDR3 nucleotides are TGTGCCAGCAGCGTTAGCGGGGGGGCGTCAGATACGCAGTATTTT. Its protein product is CASSVSGGASDTQYF. Based on the CDR3 plus reference TRBV9 and TRBJ2-3, the full variable domain is DSGVTQTPKHLITATGQRVTLRCSPRSGDLSVYWYQQSLDQGLQFLIQYYNGEERAKGNILERFSAQQFPDLHSELNLSSLELGDSALYFCASSVSGGASDTQYFGPGTRLTVL.

Points on this clone: The same CDR3 also results from other DNA sequences found in this sample. The rearrangement links TRBV5-1 to TRBJ2-1; TRBD1 matches at 8 bases. The germline V gene encodes CDR1 SGHRS and CDR2 YFSETQ. J gave up 6 bases and V 0 bases, and 2 bases lay outside the gene matches. The CDR3 length is 14 residues. CDR3: CASSLGQGINEQFF. CDR3 DNA sequence: TGCGCCAGCAGCTTGGGACAGGGGATCAATGAGCAGTTCTTC.

The chain links TRBV5-6 to TRBJ1-3; D remains unclear. The CDR3 loop spans 15 amino acids. Deletions cut 4 bases from V and 0 bases from J, with 11 bases between. Germline V lookup: CDR1 SGHDT, CDR2 YYEEEE. CDR3 loop: CASSNQAGSGNTIYF. CDR3 coding DNA: TGTGCCAGCAGCAACCAAGCGGGCTCTGGAAACACCATATATTTT.

This clone was found a few times. This rearrangement joins TRBV18 to TRBJ2-5; 12 bases are a match to TRBD2. Trimming at V came to 3 bases and at J to 5 bases, leaving 7 bases not matched to a gene. The germline V gene encodes CDR1 KGHSH and CDR2 LQKENI. CDR3 size: 16 residues. The DNA for the CDR3 is TGTGCCAGCTCACCGAGACTAGCGGGAGCACAGGAGACCCAGTACTTC. This sequence encodes CASSPRLAGAQETQYF.

The chain is built from TRBV30 and TRBJ2-1, with a weak D call TRBD1 (7 bases). CDR3 length equals 15 residues. V was cut by 4 bases and J by 1 base, with 14 bases left in between. Germline V lookup: CDR1 GTSNPN, CDR2 SVGIG (reference sequence). The CDR3 spells CAWTGGSASYNEQFF. CDR3 DNA sequence: TGTGCCTGGACAGGGGGGTCAGCTTCCTACAATGAGCAGTTCTTC. The entire variable domain, with the rest obtained from reference TRBV30 and TRBJ2-1, is as follows: SQTIHQWPATLVQPVGSPLSLECTVEGTSNPNLYWYRQAAGRGLQLLFYSVGIGQISSEVPQNLSASRPQDRQFILSSKKLLLSDSGFYLCAWTGGSASYNEQFFGPGTRLTVL.

The chain recombines TRBV9 with TRBJ2-1; 7 positions agree with TRBD2. The V gene's germline CDR1 is SGDLS and CDR2 YYNGEE. The CDR3 has 13 amino acids. The ends lost 3 bases at V and 9 bases at J; junction bases unmatched: 6. The CDR3 DNA is TGTGCCAGCAGCGACAGACTAGCCTCTGAGCAGTTCTTC. Translation gives CASSDRLASEQFF.

This clone was counted only a few times. CDR3 amino acids: CSVHDRGLTFF. CDR3 DNA: TGCAGCGTTCACGACAGGGGGTTAACTTTCTTT. The chain joins TRBV29-1 to TRBJ1-1; 9 bases agree with TRBD1. Germline CDR1 is SQVTM and CDR2 is ANQGSEA. This CDR3 spans 11 amino acids. V dropped 5 bases and J dropped 12; count of bases not matched to a gene: 7.